Following are 3 T cell receptor beta chains from one sample sequenced in a study of T cells in Graves' hyperthyroidism and ophthalmopathy. Using RNA transcripts as the source, TCR beta CDR3 regions were amplified. In the first-round RT-PCR of the TCR CDR3, the HTBI primer set was used. TCRdb reprocessed the multiplex PCR reads with MiXCR, giving one entry per CDR3 protein. The profile shows approximately 260,000 distinct CDR3 sequences, 13% to 15% of them singletons. Sequences were obtained from blood. These receptors were taken from a woman aged 50 to 60 with Graves' hyperthyroidism that later progressed to Graves' ophthalmopathy.

V usage is TRBV14 and J usage is TRBJ2-7; 8 positions agree with TRBD1. Trimming at V came to 0 bases and at J to 3 bases, leaving 10 bases not matched to a gene. Per the germline V gene, CDR1 is SGHDN and CDR2 is FVKESK. The CDR3 contains 17 residues. The CDR3 DNA reads TGTGCCAGCAGCCAAGACCCCTGGACAGGGATTAACTACGAGCAGTACTTC. Amino acid sequence: CASSQDPWTGINYEQYF.

This chain joins TRBV7-3 and TRBJ2-1; 10 nucleotides match TRBD2. J was trimmed by 9 bases and V by 0 bases; bases with no gene match: 8. The CDR3 spans 16 residues. Per the germline V gene, CDR1 is SGHTA and CDR2 is FQGTGA. The DNA for the CDR3 is TGTGCCAGCAGCTTAACCGGCCTAGCGGGAGCGGGTGAGCAGTTCTTC. Protein: CASSLTGLAGAGEQFF.

This clonotype was seen many times. The V call is TRBV27, the J call TRBJ2-7; maybe TRBD2 (6 bases). The CDR3 extends over 14 amino acids. Germline lookup yields CDR1 MNHEY and CDR2 SMNVEV (reference sequence). V was cut by 2 bases and J by 3 bases, with 11 bases left in between. Here the CDR3 reads CASSLGLALYEQYF. Written as DNA, the CDR3 is TGTGCCAGCAGTTTAGGGCTAGCGCTCTACGAGCAGTACTTC.